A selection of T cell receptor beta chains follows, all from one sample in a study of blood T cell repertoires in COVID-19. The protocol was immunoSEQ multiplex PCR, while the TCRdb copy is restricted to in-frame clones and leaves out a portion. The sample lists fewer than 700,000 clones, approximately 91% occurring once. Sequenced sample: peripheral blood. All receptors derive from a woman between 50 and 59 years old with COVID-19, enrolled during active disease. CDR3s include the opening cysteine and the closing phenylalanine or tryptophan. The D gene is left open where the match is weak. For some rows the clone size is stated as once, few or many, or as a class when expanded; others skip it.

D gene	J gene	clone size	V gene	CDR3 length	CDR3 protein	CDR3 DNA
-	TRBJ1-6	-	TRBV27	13	CASSFPSYGPLHF	TGTGCCAGCAGTTTCCCTAGCTACGGACCCCTCCACTTT
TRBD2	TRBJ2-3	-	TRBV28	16	CASSARAGGPADTQYF	TGTGCCAGCAGTGCACGAGCGGGGGGGCCCGCAGATACGCAGTATTTT
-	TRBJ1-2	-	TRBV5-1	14	CASSASTVEGGYTF	TGCGCCAGCAGCGCTTCGACAGTGGAAGGTGGCTACACCTTC
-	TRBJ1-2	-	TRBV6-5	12	CASNGQPYGYTF	TGTGCCAGCAACGGACAACCCTATGGCTACACCTTC
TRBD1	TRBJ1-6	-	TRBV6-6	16	CASSYPRDRGQSPLHF	TGTGCCAGCAGTTATCCGCGGGACAGGGGACAATCACCCCTCCACTTT
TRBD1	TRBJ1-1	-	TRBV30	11	CAWRTGTEAFF	TGTGCCTGGAGGACAGGGACTGAAGCTTTCTTT
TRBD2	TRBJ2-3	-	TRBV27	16	CASSPPLAGGTDTQYF	TGTGCCAGCAGTCCCCCACTGGCGGGGGGCACAGATACGCAGTATTTT
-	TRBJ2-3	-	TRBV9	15	CASSPKGFSGDTQYF	TGTGCCAGCAGTCCGAAGGGGTTCAGCGGGGATACGCAGTATTTT
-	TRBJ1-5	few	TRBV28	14	CASSLDNLNQPQHF	TGTGCCAGCAGTTTGGACAACCTAAATCAGCCCCAGCATTTT
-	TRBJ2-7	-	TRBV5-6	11	CASSRLYEQYF	TGTGCCAGCAGCCGCCTATACGAGCAGTACTTC
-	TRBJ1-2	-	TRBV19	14	CASSIGQTPYGYTF	TGTGCCAGTAGTATTGGACAGACACCTTATGGCTACACCTTC
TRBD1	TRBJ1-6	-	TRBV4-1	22	CASSQAGTGFIKDSSYNSPLHF	TGCGCCAGCAGCCAAGCCGGGACAGGGTTCATCAAGGACAGCTCCTATAATTCACCCCTCCACTTT
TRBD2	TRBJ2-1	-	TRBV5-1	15	CASSWTSGGANEQFF	TGCGCCAGCAGCTGGACTAGCGGGGGGGCAAATGAGCAGTTCTTC
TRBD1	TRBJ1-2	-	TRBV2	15	CASSQDRGIQWGYTF	TGTGCCAGCAGTCAAGACAGGGGAATTCAGTGGGGCTACACCTTC
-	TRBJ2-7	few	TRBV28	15	CASSLGRFSSYEQYF	TGTGCCAGCAGTTTAGGCAGGTTTTCCTCCTACGAGCAGTACTTC
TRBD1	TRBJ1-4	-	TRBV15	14	CATSTRDRNEKLFF	TGTGCCACCAGCACCCGGGACAGGAATGAAAAACTGTTTTTT
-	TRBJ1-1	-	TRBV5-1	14	CASSLQHTNTEAFF	TGCGCCAGCAGCTTGCAACACACGAACACTGAAGCTTTCTTT
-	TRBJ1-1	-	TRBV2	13	CASTRGSGTEAFF	TGTGCCAGCACTCGGGGGTCGGGGACTGAAGCTTTCTTT
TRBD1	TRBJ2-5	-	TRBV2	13	CANRQGLGETQYF	TGTGCCAACAGACAGGGGCTAGGGGAGACCCAGTACTTC
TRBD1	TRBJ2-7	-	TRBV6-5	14	CASSYEGTGKGQYF	TGTGCCAGCAGTTACGAGGGGACAGGGAAGGGGCAGTACTTC
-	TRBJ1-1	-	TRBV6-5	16	CASSYSPVGRNTEAFF	TGTGCCAGCAGTTACTCCCCCGTAGGGAGGAACACTGAAGCTTTCTTT
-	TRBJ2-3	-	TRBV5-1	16	CASSLPTGEKFDTQYF	TGCGCCAGCAGCTTGCCCACGGGGGAGAAGTTTGATACGCAGTATTTT
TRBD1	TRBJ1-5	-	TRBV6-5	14	CASSPQGDDQPQHF	TGTGCCAGCAGCCCCCAGGGGGATGATCAGCCCCAGCATTTT
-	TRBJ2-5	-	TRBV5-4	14	CASSLRQNDETQYF	TGTGCCAGCAGCTTGAGACAGAATGACGAGACCCAGTACTTC
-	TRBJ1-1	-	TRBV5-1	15	CASSFVRGGHTEAFF	TGCGCCAGCAGCTTTGTTAGGGGGGGACACACTGAAGCTTTCTTT
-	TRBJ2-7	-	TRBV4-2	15	CASSQEALGLHEQYF	TGTGCCAGCAGCCAGGAAGCTTTGGGGCTCCACGAGCAGTACTTC
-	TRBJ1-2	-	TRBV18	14	CASSPSRNNYGYTF	TGTGCCAGCTCACCATCGCGCAATAACTATGGCTACACCTTC
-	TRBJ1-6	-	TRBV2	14	CASRVGGGESPLHF	TGTGCCAGCAGGGTAGGGGGAGGGGAGTCACCCCTCCACTTT
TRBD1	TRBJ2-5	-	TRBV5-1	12	CASRWDRETQYF	TGCGCCAGCAGGTGGGACAGAGAGACCCAGTACTTC
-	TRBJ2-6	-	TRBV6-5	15	CASSYPGSGANVLTF	TGTGCCAGCAGTTACCCGGGTTCTGGGGCCAACGTCCTGACTTTC
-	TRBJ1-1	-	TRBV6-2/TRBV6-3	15	CASSFLTEENTEAFF	TGTGCCAGCAGTTTCCTGACAGAAGAGAACACTGAAGCTTTCTTT
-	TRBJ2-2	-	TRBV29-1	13	CSAGQPNTGELFF	TGCAGCGCCGGACAGCCGAACACCGGGGAGCTGTTTTTT
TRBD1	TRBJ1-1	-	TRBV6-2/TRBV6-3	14	CASSSGQGNTEAFF	TGTGCCAGCAGCAGCGGACAGGGGAACACTGAAGCTTTCTTT
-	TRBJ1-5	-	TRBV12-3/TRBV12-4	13	CASSAGGGQPQHF	TGTGCCAGCAGTGCGGGGGGCGGTCAGCCCCAGCATTTT
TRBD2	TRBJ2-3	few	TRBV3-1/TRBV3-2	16	CASSLRLAGERDTQYF	TGTGCCAGCAGCCTCCGACTAGCGGGGGAGAGAGATACGCAGTATTTT
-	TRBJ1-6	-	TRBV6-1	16	CASSAQLSSYNSPLHF	TGTGCCAGCAGTGCTCAATTGAGCTCCTATAATTCACCCCTCCACTTT
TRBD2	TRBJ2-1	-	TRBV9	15	CASSVAGLALNEQFF	TGTGCCAGCAGCGTAGCTGGACTAGCGCTTAATGAGCAGTTCTTC
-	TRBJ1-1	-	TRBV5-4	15	CASSLVKGVNTEAFF	TGTGCCAGCAGCTTGGTAAAGGGAGTGAACACTGAAGCTTTCTTT
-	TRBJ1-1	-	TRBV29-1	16	CSVEDQDSGVNTEAFF	TGCAGCGTTGAAGACCAGGACTCCGGAGTGAACACTGAAGCTTTCTTT
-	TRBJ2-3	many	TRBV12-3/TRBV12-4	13	CASSPDSWDTQYF	TGTGCCAGCAGCCCGGACAGCTGGGATACGCAGTATTTT
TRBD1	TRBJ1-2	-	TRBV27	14	CASSRQGLNYGYTF	TGTGCCAGCAGTCGACAGGGGTTAAACTATGGCTACACCTTC